This T cell receptor (beta chain) was found in a study of shared clonotypes between healthy human individuals. The overall study: Each donor's CD4 naive and CD4 memory cells filled three plates apiece, CD8 naive two, and CD8 memory one.

This CDR3 comprises 11 residues. Germline CDR1 MNHNS, CDR2 SASEGT. V was cut by 8 bases and J by 7 bases, with 11 bases left in between. A split of CD4+ cells into CD45RA+ naive and CD45RA-negative memory subsets was performed. The assay was run at deep level. The authors distributed each subset's genomic DNA evenly over several immunoSEQ plates. Profiled with immunoSEQ multiplex PCR; TCRdb holds only in-frame clones, not every one. The top ten hold about 1.5% of the sample, which has 950,000 to 1,100,000 clones, approximately 68% seen once. The sequence derives from a man aged 18 to 35 in good health. The sequenced material came from memory CD4+ T cells sorted from blood. Subset denoted: CD45RA-negative fraction. The chain links TRBV6-1 to TRBJ1-1; D might be TRBD1 (6 bases). The CDR3 region is CASSRTDEAFF. CDR3 DNA: TGTGCCAGCTCCCGGACAGATGAAGCTTTCTTT.